This passage covers 18 T cell receptor beta chains from one sample sequenced in a study of Ad26.COV2.S vaccination and SARS-CoV-2 variants. Assay used: immunoSEQ multiplex PCR; TCRdb lists only in-frame clones, some missing. The sample shows about 680,000 clones, around 92% of them seen only once. Treatment specified: about 20 received Ad26.COV2.S at low or high dose, single or two shots; 5 received placebo; per-sample allocation not given. At day 63 after the first vaccine or placebo injection, samples were drawn. This sample comprised peripheral blood, obtained in a trial of Ad26.COV2.S vaccine versus placebo. The receptors were sampled from a person aged 18-60 years who received the Ad26.COV2.S COVID-19 vaccine or a placebo.

V gene TRBV6-2 or TRBV6-3 combines with J gene TRBJ1-5; no firm D call. Germline loops: CDR1 MNHEY, CDR2 SVGEGT. V was cut by 6 bases and J by 1 base, with 13 bases left in between. The CDR3 is 15 amino acids. CDR3 amino acids: CASSRSGFSNQPQHF. In DNA form, the CDR3 reads TGTGCCAGCAGCCGATCGGGGTTCAGCAATCAGCCCCAGCATTTT.

The chain links TRBV11-2 to TRBJ1-3; TRBD1 is a possible D gene (5 bases). Trimming took off 0 bases at V and 4 bases at J, with 13 bases between the two ends. The germline gives CDR1 SGHAT, CDR2 FQNNGV. The CDR3 sequence is 16 residues long. DNA of the CDR3: TGTGCCAGCAGCTTAGATCTGACAGTGGGCGGAAACACCATATATTTT. It yields the protein CASSLDLTVGGNTIYF.

This chain connects TRBV25-1 to TRBJ2-5, with 11 bases fitting TRBD1. The V gene end was trimmed by 3 bases and the J gene end by 5 bases; junction bases not matched to a gene: 8. Per the germline V gene, CDR1 is MGHDK and CDR2 is SYGVNS. The CDR3 loop spans 16 amino acids. CDR3 coding DNA: TGTGCCAGCAGTGAGTGGGGACAGGGGGTTTTGGAGACCCAGTACTTC. Its protein product is CASSEWGQGVLETQYF.

The chain has TRBV4-1 and TRBJ1-4, with D unresolved. Trimming removed 4 bases from V and 8 bases from J, with 17 bases in between. This CDR3 is built from 15 residues. CDR1 and CDR2 from the germline V gene are MGHRA and YSYEKL. The CDR3 is CASSPNVGIGEKLFF. CDR3 nucleotide sequence: TGCGCCAGCAGCCCCAATGTGGGGATTGGGGAAAAACTGTTTTTT.

The chain recombines TRBV29-1 with TRBJ2-7, with D perhaps TRBD1 (5 bases). The length of the CDR3 is 14 residues. Trimming stripped 5 bases from V and 2 bases from J, with 16 bases between. Germline V lookup: CDR1 SQVTM, CDR2 ANQGSEA. CDR3 residues: CSVRGSSSAYEQYF. DNA of the CDR3: TGCAGCGTTAGGGGTTCTAGTTCCGCCTACGAGCAGTACTTC.

In DNA, the CDR3 is TGCGCCAGCAGCTTGCTAGCGGGAGGGTCAGATACGCAGTATTTT. Translating it yields CASSLLAGGSDTQYF. The rearrangement joins TRBV5-1 to TRBJ2-3, with 12 positions matching TRBD2. V shed 1 base, J shed 4 bases, and the junction held 1 base outside the gene matches. The CDR3 is made up of 15 amino acids. Germline values: CDR1 SGHRS, CDR2 YFSETQ.

The chain employs TRBV7-9 and TRBJ2-5, with D maybe TRBD2 (5 bases). Germline V lookup: CDR1 SEHNR, CDR2 FQNEAQ (reference sequence). V was trimmed by 5 bases and J by 4 bases, leaving 14 bases between them. This CDR3 contains 14 residues. The CDR3: CASSPLLGGETQYF. CDR3 nucleotides: TGTGCCAGCAGCCCCCTACTAGGAGGAGAGACCCAGTACTTC. Using reference TRBV7-9 and TRBJ2-5 for the parts outside the CDR3, the full variable domain is DTGVSQNPRHKITKRGQNVTFRCDPISEHNRLYWYRQTLGQGPEFLTYFQNEAQLEKSRLLSDRFSAERPKGSFSTLEIQRTEQGDSAMYLCASSPLLGGETQYFGPGTRLLVL.

The CDR3: CASSPSPRDGGGVTGELFF. In nucleotides, the CDR3 is TGTGCCAGCAGCCCCAGCCCCAGGGATGGCGGGGGGGTCACCGGGGAGCTGTTTTTT. The V and J genes are TRBV7-8 and TRBJ2-2, with 9 bases matching TRBD2. V gave up 5 bases and J gave up 4 bases; unmatched junction bases: 17. Germline CDR1 reads SGHVS; CDR2 reads FQNEAQ. CDR3 length equals 19 residues.

The chain uses TRBV28 and TRBJ1-2; tentatively, D is TRBD1 (5 bases). Germline V CDR1 and CDR2: MDHEN, SYDVKM. V dropped 10 bases and J dropped 5 bases, with 11 bases sitting between them. The CDR3 consists of 11 residues. DNA of the CDR3: TGTGCCATCCGGGGGGGGTATGGCTACACCTTC. It encodes CAIRGGYGYTF.

The rearrangement uses TRBV2 and TRBJ1-5; D ambiguous. The CDR3 runs 13 residues. Germline V gene data show CDR1 as SNHLY and CDR2 as FYNNEI. V lost 6 bases, J lost 4 bases, and 10 bases lay in between. The DNA for the CDR3 is TGTGCCAGCAGAGGTCTAGATAATCAGCCCCAGCATTTT. It yields the protein CASRGLDNQPQHF.

The chain links TRBV15 to TRBJ1-1; D is possibly TRBD1 (6 bases). CDR1 LNHNV and CDR2 YYDKDF come from the germline V gene (reference sequence). Trimming took 0 bases from V and 4 from J, leaving 9 bases between them. The CDR3 covers 14 residues. CDR3 coding DNA: TGTGCCACCAGCAGAGACCAGGGGAGCACTGAAGCTTTCTTT. Translating it yields CATSRDQGSTEAFF.

The chain employs TRBV19 and TRBJ2-1; 9 bases match TRBD2. This CDR3 contains 18 residues. CDR1 LNHDA and CDR2 SQIVND come from the germline V gene (reference sequence). With 2 bases clipped from V and 2 bases from J, the junction kept 10 bases outside the gene matches. The CDR3 DNA follows: TGTGCCAGTAGTATAAACGGCGGGAGGGCCGCCACCTACAATGAGCAGTTCTTC. This translates into CASSINGGRAATYNEQFF.

About this clone itself: The junction shows a germline mismatch at one end, possibly a read error. The gene calls are TRBV7-2 and TRBJ1-3, with a weak D call TRBD1 (5 bases). Germline values: CDR1 SGHTA, CDR2 FQGNSA. The CDR3 has 17 amino acids. The CDR3 spells CASSSNTAGTSGNTIYF. The DNA of the CDR3 is TGTGCCAGCAGTTCGAATACTGCAGGGACCTCTGGTAACACCATATATTTT.

The rearrangement links TRBV12-3 or TRBV12-4 to TRBJ1-1; D unresolved. V was trimmed by 6 bases and J by 3 bases, leaving 11 bases between them. The CDR3 consists of 13 residues. The CDR3 sequence: CASRVAADTEAFF. The CDR3 DNA reads TGTGCCAGCAGGGTTGCGGCGGACACTGAAGCTTTCTTT.

The rearrangement uses TRBV5-4 and TRBJ2-3; 10 nucleotides line up with TRBD2. Trimming at V came to 0 bases and at J to 3 bases, leaving 7 bases not matched to a gene. Looked up from germline, CDR1 is SGHNT and CDR2 is YYREEE (reference sequence). This CDR3 is 17 amino acids long. CDR3 region: CASSLAETSGDTDTQYF. For the CDR3, the DNA is TGTGCCAGCAGCTTGGCCGAAACTAGCGGGGATACAGATACGCAGTATTTT.

The chain carries TRBV7-2 and TRBJ2-1, with D possibly matching TRBD2 (6 bases). This CDR3 contains 12 residues. Germline CDR1 and CDR2: SGHTA and FQGNSA. Trimming stripped 3 bases from V and 10 bases from J, with 10 bases between. The CDR3, as DNA: TGTGCCAGCAGCTTTGCGGGAAGGGAGCAGTTCTTC. This gives the protein CASSFAGREQFF.

This rearrangement joins TRBV6-2 or TRBV6-3 to TRBJ2-3, with D possibly being TRBD2 (5 bases). The CDR3 runs 15 residues. V lost 6 bases and J lost 0, with 13 bases in between. Germline V gives CDR1 MNHEY, CDR2 SVGEGT. Here the CDR3 DNA reads TGTGCCAGCAGCTCTGAGAGGGCTAGCACAGATACGCAGTATTTT. This gives the protein CASSSERASTDTQYF.

V is TRBV24-1 and J is TRBJ2-3; D gene uncertain. CDR1 is KGHDR, CDR2 SFDVKD, per germline. The CDR3 totals 13 residues. V was shortened by 9 bases and J by 2 bases, with 11 bases between the two germline ends. CDR3 sequence (DNA): TGTGCCACCTCCCTGACAAACACAGATACGCAGTATTTT. This encodes CATSLTNTDTQYF.